Only a few counts were recorded for the clone carrying this T cell receptor beta chain. The data were taken from a study of blood T cell repertoires in COVID-19. Libraries were prepared by immunoSEQ multiplex PCR; TCRdb keeps only in-frame clonotypes and omits some of them. The data show a few hundred thousand clones, with approximately 92% seen just once and 4% to 5% held by the top ten. The clonotype was recovered from a woman in her thirties or forties who had recovered from COVID-19. The material sequenced was peripheral blood.

The CDR3 sequence is CAWEVAGGGEQFF. CDR3 in DNA: TGTGCCTGGGAGGTAGCGGGAGGTGGTGAGCAGTTCTTC. V is TRBV30 and J is TRBJ2-1; 10 bases align to TRBD2. Losses at the gene ends were 5 bases for V and 9 bases for J; bases not matched to a gene: 7. The CDR3 extends over 13 amino acids. Germline V lookup: CDR1 GTSNPN, CDR2 SVGIG (reference sequence).